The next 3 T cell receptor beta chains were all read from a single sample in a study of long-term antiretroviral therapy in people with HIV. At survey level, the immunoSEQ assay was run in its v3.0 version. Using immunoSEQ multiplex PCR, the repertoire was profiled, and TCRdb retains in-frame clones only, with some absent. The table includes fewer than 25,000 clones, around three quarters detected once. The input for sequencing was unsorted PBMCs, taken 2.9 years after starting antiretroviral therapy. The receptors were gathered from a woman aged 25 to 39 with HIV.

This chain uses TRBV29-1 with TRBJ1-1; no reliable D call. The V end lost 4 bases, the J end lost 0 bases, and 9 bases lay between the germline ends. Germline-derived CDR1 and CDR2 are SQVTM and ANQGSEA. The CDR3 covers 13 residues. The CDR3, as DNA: TGCAGCGTTGGGAACATGATGAACACTGAAGCTTTCTTT. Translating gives CSVGNMMNTEAFF.

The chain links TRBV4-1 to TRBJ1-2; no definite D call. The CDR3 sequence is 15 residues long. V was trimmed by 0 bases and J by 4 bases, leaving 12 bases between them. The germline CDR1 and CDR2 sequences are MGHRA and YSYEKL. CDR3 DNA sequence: TGCGCCAGCAGCCAAGATCAGCGGACGGTCTATGGCTACACCTTC. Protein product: CASSQDQRTVYGYTF.

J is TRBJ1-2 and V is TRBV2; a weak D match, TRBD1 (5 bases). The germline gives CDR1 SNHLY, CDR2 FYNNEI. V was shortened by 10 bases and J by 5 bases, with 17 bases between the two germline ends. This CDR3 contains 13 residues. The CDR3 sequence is CATSVGRDYGYTF. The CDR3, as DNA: TGTGCCACCTCCGTGGGGCGGGATTATGGCTACACCTTC.